This T cell receptor beta chain was sequenced for a study of T cells generated in artificial thymic organoids. TCRalpha and TCRbeta libraries were amplified separately by semi-nested PCR with TRAC or TRBC reverse primers. TCRdb processed the 5' RACE reads anew with MiXCR; each CDR3 protein has one entry. The sample lists roughly 5,100 distinct CDR3 sequences, around 32% occurring once. In this sample, this clonotype turned up a few times. Its cognate antigen is unknown. Study observations and caveats: TCR diversity of organoid-derived CD8 single positive cells matched thymic and naive blood cells.

Germline CDR1 reads MGHRA; CDR2 reads YSYEKL. V lost 0 bases and J 9 bases, leaving 12 bases between the germline ends. There are 14 residues in the CDR3. The sequence came from a human donor who gave cord blood stem cells for thymic organoid culture, a cardiac surgery patient who gave postnatal thymus, or a blood donor (not recorded which). Specimen: naive CD8+ T cells from blood. The subset: CD3+TCRalphabeta+CD8SP T cells; for blood, CD45RO-CCR7+ naive CD8+ T cells. V is TRBV4-1 and J is TRBJ2-1, with a tentative D call TRBD2 (6 bases). The CDR3 DNA reads as TGCGCCAGCAGCCAAGATCGTCGGGGGACTGAGCAGTTCTTC. Translated: CASSQDRRGTEQFF.